The 32 T cell receptor beta chains below were found in one sample sequenced in a study of glioma-infiltrating T cells. TCR alpha and beta CDR3 regions were amplified from RNA using iRepertoire nested multiplex PCR. TCRdb redid the calling of the multiplex PCR reads with MiXCR, one entry per CDR3 protein. Among a few hundred thousand distinct CDR3 sequences, more than 35% were seen once, and the ten largest hold 12%. Sample: glioma tissue, nonneoplastic brain tissue, or PBMCs (not recorded which). Receptors originate from a human donor with low-grade glioma or glioblastoma, undergoing nonglioma brain surgery, or in good health (not recorded which).

The chain carries TRBV7-9 and TRBJ1-1, with D perhaps TRBD1 (5 bases). The CDR3 has 15 residues. The V gene's germline CDR1 is SEHNR and CDR2 FQNEAQ (reference sequence). V lost 2 bases and J lost 1, with 11 bases in between. For the CDR3, the DNA is TGTGCCAGCAGCTTAACTGGGAGGGGGAACACTGAAGCTTTCTTT. Translating it yields CASSLTGRGNTEAFF.

As for this clonotype: Sequence at one end of the junction differs from germline and may be a read error. This sequence joins TRBV7-6 and TRBJ2-5, with 9 bases fitting TRBD1. Germline V gene lookup returns CDR1 SGHVS and CDR2 FNYEAQ. The length of the CDR3 is 14 residues. In DNA, the CDR3 is TGTGCCAGCAGCTGGGGACAGGGACGCGAGATCCAGTACTTC. It encodes CASSWGQGREIQYF.

Worth noting for this clonotype: An end of the junction does not agree with germline; a read error may underlie this. CDR3 DNA sequence: TGTGCCATCAGTGCTGGGACAGGGGAATACGATGGTCAGTTCTTC. Translated, it gives CAISAGTGEYDGQFF. The gene calls are TRBV27 and TRBJ2-7, with TRBD1 matching 10 bases. Near its end, the DNA agrees better with TRBJ2-1, so the J call may be wrong. CDR1 is MNHEY and CDR2 is SMNVEV in the germline V gene (reference sequence). CDR3 length: 15 residues.

This clonotype appeared many times. V gene TRBV6-6 combines with J gene TRBJ1-2, with D uncertain. The CDR3 has 14 residues. Germline CDR1 is MNHNY and CDR2 is SVGAGI (reference sequence). Trimming stripped 1 base from V and 3 bases from J, with 9 bases between. This CDR3 reads CASSYLLGDYGYTF. Written as DNA, the CDR3 is TGTGCCAGCAGTTACTTGCTTGGGGACTATGGCTACACCTTC.

In regard to this clonotype: This sequence may be a read error, since a much larger clone differs from it by one base. The J gene is TRBJ2-1, the V gene TRBV6-1; 7 nucleotides match TRBD2. Germline values: CDR1 MNHNS, CDR2 SASEGT. This CDR3 has 14 amino acids. The CDR3 nucleotides read TGTGCCGGCAGTACAAGCGGGAACTACAATGAGCAGTTCTTC. It yields the protein CAGSTSGNYNEQFF.

With regard to this clonotype: A clone one base away is much larger, so this may be a read error. The CDR3 ends on some other residue instead of the conserved phenylalanine or tryptophan, so this is likely a read error. The V gene is TRBV28, the J gene TRBJ2-7, with 7 bases fitting TRBD2. The germline V gene has CDR1 MDHEN and CDR2 SYDVKM. The CDR3 has 14 amino acids. Losses at the gene ends were 6 bases for V and 4 bases for J; bases not matched to a gene: 9. CDR3 region: CASRGGRDSYEQYY. As DNA, the CDR3 is TGTGCCAGCAGGGGGGGGAGGGATTCGTACGAGCAGTACTAC.

This clonotype showed up just a few times. The chain joins TRBV24-1 to TRBJ2-5; TRBD1 matches at 10 bases. Looked up from germline, CDR1 is KGHDR and CDR2 is SFDVKD. The CDR3 is 15 residues long. After removal of 4 bases from V and 5 bases from J, the junction contained 6 bases not matched to a gene. In DNA, the CDR3 is TGTGCCACCAGTGACCGGGACAGGGGTGGGGAGACCCAGTACTTC. It yields the protein CATSDRDRGGETQYF.

The V call is TRBV28, the J call TRBJ2-1, with D possibly being TRBD2 (6 bases). Germline CDR1 MDHEN, CDR2 SYDVKM. The CDR3 covers 17 residues. The V end was cut by 4 bases, the J end by 5 bases, with 21 bases between. CDR3 loop: CASSSHQGLASNNEQFF. The CDR3 region has the DNA TGTGCCAGCAGTTCCCACCAAGGGCTAGCGTCAAACAATGAGCAGTTCTTC.

The chain recombines TRBV28 with TRBJ1-5; perhaps TRBD1 as D (6 bases). V lost 3 bases and J lost 3, with 15 bases in between. The length of the CDR3 is 16 residues. Germline loops: CDR1 MDHEN, CDR2 SYDVKM. CDR3 amino acids: CASSFLVRGNNQPQHF. For the CDR3, the DNA is TGTGCCAGCAGTTTTCTCGTCAGGGGTAACAATCAGCCCCAGCATTTT.

This chain links TRBV4-2 with TRBJ2-7, with 9 bases identical to TRBD2. Losses at the gene ends were 3 bases for V and 4 bases for J; bases not matched to a gene: 16. This CDR3 has 18 residues. Germline CDR1 is LGHNA and CDR2 is YNFKEQ. CDR3 in amino acids: CASSQAGHLTSGTYEQYF. The CDR3 DNA is TGTGCCAGCAGCCAGGCGGGACACTTGACTAGCGGCACTTACGAGCAGTACTTC.

Of note for this clonotype: A much bigger clone sits one base away, suggesting this may be a read error. The J gene is TRBJ2-2, the V gene TRBV6-6; 8 nucleotides line up with TRBD2. This CDR3 comprises 18 residues. V lost 5 bases and J lost 9; bases outside the gene matches: 20. Germline values: CDR1 MNHNY, CDR2 SVGAGI (reference sequence). CDR3 loop: CASSPHFSGLAETRELFF. DNA of the CDR3: TGTGCCAGCAGTCCTCACTTTTCTGGACTAGCCGAGACCAGGGAGCTGTTTTTT.

The chain links TRBV7-9 to TRBJ2-7; 8 bases line up with TRBD2. The CDR3 covers 14 residues. Trimming took 5 bases from V and 4 from J; bases not matched to a gene: 7. The germline V gene encodes CDR1 SEHNR and CDR2 FQNEAQ (reference sequence). The CDR3 is CASSRQAGGYEQYF. The CDR3 bases are TGTGCCAGCAGCCGACAGGCGGGGGGTTACGAGCAGTACTTC.

This clonotype was found a few times. This chain joins TRBV7-3 and TRBJ2-1; 8 bases fit TRBD1. V gave up 3 bases and J gave up 3 bases; unmatched junction bases: 1. Germline-derived CDR1 and CDR2 are SGHTA and FQGTGA. The CDR3 contains 14 residues. For the CDR3, the DNA is TGTGCCAGCAGCTTGGGACAGGACTACAATGAGCAGTTCTTC. Translation gives CASSLGQDYNEQFF.

The chain uses TRBV7-8 and TRBJ1-5; the D is unclear. Germline CDR1 SGHVS, CDR2 FQNEAQ. The CDR3 length is 13 residues. As DNA, the CDR3 is TGTGCTAGCGGCTTAGACATTAATCAGCCCCAGCATTTT. This gives the protein CASGLDINQPQHF.

This rearrangement joins TRBV20-1 to TRBJ1-1; D is unresolved. CDR1 and CDR2 from the germline V gene are DFQATT and SNEGSKA (reference sequence). This CDR3 is 14 amino acids long. V dropped 0 bases and J dropped 0 bases, with 8 bases sitting between them. Here the CDR3 reads CSARDTTVNTEAFF. CDR3 bases: TGCAGTGCTAGAGATACCACAGTGAACACTGAAGCTTTCTTT.

This clonotype has only a few counts. The CDR3: CASSSYPSGGVREQYF. CDR3 in DNA: TGTGCCAGCAGTTCCTACCCCTCAGGCGGTGTGAGAGAGCAGTACTTC. The rearrangement joins TRBV6-6 to TRBJ2-7; no reliable D call. The germline V gene has CDR1 MNHNY and CDR2 SVGAGI (reference sequence). V was cut by 4 bases and J by 7 bases, with 23 bases left in between. The CDR3 loop spans 16 amino acids.

In this sample, this clonotype turned up many times. The chain recombines TRBV27 with TRBJ1-5; D unclear. Germline assignment: CDR1 MNHEY and CDR2 SMNVEV (reference sequence). Between the trimmed V and J ends, which lost 3 bases and 6 bases, there was a span of 6 bases. The length of the CDR3 is 12 residues. Here the CDR3 DNA reads TGTGCCAGCAGTTTGCCGGGTCAGCCCCAGCATTTT. It translates to CASSLPGQPQHF.

V usage is TRBV14 and J usage is TRBJ2-7; TRBD2 aligns across 10 bases. The V segment lost 6 bases and the J segment 8 bases; nucleotides outside the gene matches: 7. In germline, CDR1 is SGHDN, CDR2 FVKESK. This CDR3 region has 13 residues. The chain's CDR3 is CASRVTSGYQQYF. Written as DNA, the CDR3 is TGTGCCAGCAGGGTGACTAGCGGGTACCAGCAGTACTTC.

This clonotype was seen repeatedly, ten times or more. The chain joins TRBV28 to TRBJ1-1; a possible D gene is TRBD1 (5 bases). In germline, CDR1 is MDHEN, CDR2 SYDVKM. CDR3 length: 13 amino acids. Trimming took 1 base from V and 6 from J, leaving 9 bases between them. In nucleotides, the CDR3 is TGTGCCAGCAGTTTATTGGGGGTGTCTGAAGCTTTCTTT. It is translated as CASSLLGVSEAFF.

Concerning this clonotype itself: A junction end diverges from the germline sequence, so it may reflect a read error. This sequence joins TRBV4-3 and TRBJ2-1; D possibly corresponds to TRBD2 (6 bases). The CDR3 is 18 amino acids. CDR1 and CDR2 (germline): LGHNA, YSLEER. For the CDR3, the DNA is TGCGCCAGCAGCCAAGAGGGCCCCGGGTGGACTAACCTGTATGAGCAGCTCTTC. This sequence encodes CASSQEGPGWTNLYEQLF.

The J gene is TRBJ2-7, the V gene TRBV2, with 9 bases lining up with TRBD1. The V segment lost 6 bases and the J segment 3 bases; nucleotides outside the gene matches: 6. This CDR3 contains 14 residues. Germline V lookup: CDR1 SNHLY, CDR2 FYNNEI. The CDR3 is CASSAGQGNYEQYF. The CDR3 coding sequence is TGTGCCAGCAGCGCGGGACAGGGAAACTACGAGCAGTACTTC.

This clonotype was seen just once. The chain recombines TRBV28 with TRBJ1-5; 7 bases map to TRBD1. The CDR3 covers 15 residues. J gave up 1 base and V 6 bases, and 6 bases lay outside the gene matches. The germline V gene has CDR1 MDHEN and CDR2 SYDVKM. The CDR3: CASSTGEWSNQPQHF. For the CDR3, the DNA is TGTGCCAGCAGCACAGGGGAATGGAGCAATCAGCCCCAGCATTTT.

For this clonotype: This may come from a read error, since a much larger clone is one base off. J is TRBJ2-5 and V is TRBV20-1; D remains ambiguous. Germline CDR1 reads DFQATT; CDR2 reads SNEGSKA (reference sequence). The CDR3 length is 11 residues. V was pared by 3 bases and J by 4 bases, with 6 bases between. The CDR3 sequence is CSARIRETQYF. For the CDR3, the DNA is TGCAGTGCTAGGATTCGAGAGACCCAGTACTTC.

This chain links TRBV7-2 with TRBJ2-3; 10 bases agree with TRBD1. CDR1 and CDR2 from the germline V gene are SGHTA and FQGNSA. V lost 8 bases, J lost 1 base, and 6 bases stayed unmatched. The CDR3 is made up of 15 amino acids. The CDR3 sequence is CASRQGAPGTDTQYF. The CDR3 coding sequence is TGTGCCAGCCGACAGGGGGCGCCGGGCACAGATACGCAGTATTTT.

This clonotype was seen repeatedly, ten times or more. V usage is TRBV6-1 and J usage is TRBJ2-4; possibly TRBD2 for D (5 bases). The CDR3 is 16 residues long. Trimming took off 6 bases at V and 0 bases at J, with 15 bases between the two ends. Germline CDR1 reads MNHNS; CDR2 reads SASEGT. Written as DNA, the CDR3 is TGTGCCAGCAGGGGAGACCTGGCGCTAGCCAAAAACATTCAGTACTTC. Translated, it gives CASRGDLALAKNIQYF.

Note on this clonotype: A junction boundary mismatches the germline segment, possibly from a read error. The chain couples TRBV4-3 to TRBJ2-7; 9 bases agree with TRBD1. The CDR3 spans 16 residues. CDR1 LGHNA and CDR2 YSLEER come from the germline V gene. CDR3 residues: CASTQESGDRAYEQYF. Written as DNA, the CDR3 is TGCGCCAGCACCCAAGAAAGCGGGGACAGGGCGTACGAGCAGTACTTC.

Comments on this clonotype: No conserved phenylalanine or tryptophan is present at the end of the CDR3, so a read error is the likely explanation. The CDR3 sequence is CSALDRGGETQYL. The DNA of the CDR3 is TGCAGTGCGCTGGACAGGGGAGGAGAGACCCAGTACCTC. The chain couples TRBV20-1 to TRBJ2-5; 9 bases fit TRBD1. CDR3 size: 13 residues. Trimming removed 6 bases from V and 4 bases from J; junction bases left unmatched: 6. In germline, CDR1 is DFQATT, CDR2 SNEGSKA (reference sequence).

This rearrangement joins TRBV6-2 or TRBV6-3 to TRBJ2-1, with TRBD2 matching 12 bases. CDR1 MNHEY and CDR2 SVGEGT come from the germline V gene. The CDR3 consists of 16 residues. V lost 8 bases, J lost 10 bases, and 15 bases stayed unmatched. DNA of the CDR3: TGTGCCAGCCTCGGACTAGCGGGGTGCCCCCTCCGAGAGCAGTTCTTC. Translating gives CASLGLAGCPLREQFF.

This clonotype was counted a few times. The chain employs TRBV2 and TRBJ2-1, with TRBD2 as a possible D gene (5 bases). Trimming pared 11 bases from V and 5 bases from J, leaving 10 bases between. The CDR3 runs 11 residues. Germline CDR1 reads SNHLY; CDR2 reads FYNNEI. The CDR3 loop is CAPGGDNEQFF. CDR3 bases: TGTGCCCCCGGAGGCGACAATGAGCAGTTCTTC.

This clonotype occurred many times. In nucleotides, the CDR3 is TGTGCCAGCAGTGAATATAAGCGTCTGGGGCAGTTCTTC. Its protein product is CASSEYKRLGQFF. The J gene is TRBJ2-1, the V gene TRBV25-1; no firm D call. Trimming removed 0 bases at V and 12 bases at J, with 12 bases between. The CDR3 extends over 13 amino acids. Germline V lookup: CDR1 MGHDK, CDR2 SYGVNS.

This clonotype was detected a few times. The V and J genes are TRBV6-2 or TRBV6-3 and TRBJ1-5; D perhaps matches TRBD1 (5 bases). Germline lookup yields CDR1 MNHEY and CDR2 SVGEGT. Trimming took off 6 bases at V and 5 bases at J, with 17 bases between the two ends. This CDR3 is 15 amino acids long. This CDR3 reads CASSRRAGRDQPQHF. For the CDR3, the DNA is TGTGCCAGCAGCAGACGGGCGGGGCGGGATCAGCCCCAGCATTTT.

About this clonotype itself: A much larger clone differs by one base, so this may be a read error. The chain uses TRBV20-1 and TRBJ2-5, with no clear D. Germline V CDR1 and CDR2: DFQATT, SNEGSKA (reference sequence). The CDR3 is made up of 11 amino acids. The CDR3 DNA follows: TGCTGTGCTAGAATAGGGGAGACCCAGTACTTC. This gives the protein CCARIGETQYF.